The clone carrying this T cell receptor (beta chain) was seen only a few times. This sample was included in a study of T-cell memory formation after mild COVID-19. TCRdb independently ran MiXCR on the 5' RACE reads; one entry per CDR3 protein. This sample yields approximately 250,000 distinct CDR3 sequences, of which about a sixth are seen a single time; under 25% belongs to the top ten. With V trimmed by 1 base and J by 2 bases, 5 bases remained unmatched. Germline V gene sequence: CDR1 SGHTA, CDR2 FQGNSA. The CDR3 runs to 15 residues. The sequenced sample was PBMCs or a T cell subset sorted from them (not recorded which). The source of this sequence is a man between 18 and 35 years old who had mild COVID-19 (a few samples of this study predate the infection). Cell type and time point are not known. The J gene is TRBJ2-7, the V gene TRBV7-2, with TRBD1 matching over 7 bases. This chain's CDR3 is CASSLVAGGAYEQYV. In nucleotides, the CDR3 is TGTGCCAGCAGCTTAGTAGCAGGGGGTGCCTACGAGCAGTACGTC.